This TCR beta chain was sequenced during a study of control samples from healthy donors and cancer patients. Sequencing used immunoSEQ multiplex PCR; TCRdb keeps in-frame clones, though not all of them. The table records 130,000 or so clones, roughly 89% of them present only once. Germline CDR1 LGHNA, CDR2 YSLEER. The CDR3 totals 13 residues. The V and J ends lost 2 bases and 0 bases respectively, with 4 bases between them. The clonotype originates from a man aged 18 to 35 in good health. Sequences were obtained from blood. This sequence joins TRBV4-3 and TRBJ1-1; D remains ambiguous. The CDR3 is CASSQMLNTEAFF. In nucleotides, the CDR3 is TGCGCCAGCAGCCAAATGCTGAACACTGAAGCTTTCTTT.